This paragraph reports one TCR beta chain. What it binds is not known. This specimen includes other DNA sequences encoding the same CDR3. This CDR3 comprises 13 residues. The V end was cut by 3 bases, the J end by 3 bases, with 9 bases between. Germline values: CDR1 SQVTM, CDR2 ANQGSEA. This sample stems from a study of cytomegalovirus exposure and HLA in healthy donors. General study findings and limits: Previously analyzed data showed that most TCR beta V segments were productive at a frequency of about 87% or about 30%. Reportedly, a later analysis found an Asian-associated ancestry cluster had fewer N-insertions than the approximately 670-donor mean. Some V segments, including TRBV6-2 and TRBV6-3, were excluded as indistinguishable. Later analysis demonstrated an association between a missense DCLRE1C variant and TCR beta V- and J-gene trimming.

The PCR made use of 60 Vbeta and 13 Jbeta primers. Clones were read by immunoSEQ multiplex PCR, and TCRdb kept only the in-frame ones, dropping some. The sample holds under 150,000 clones, 64% seen once. This TCR was recovered from a woman aged 40 to 50 in good health and CMV-seronegative. Sequencing was done on a sample of PBMCs. The rearrangement uses TRBV29-1 and TRBJ1-3, with D unclear. CDR3 amino acids: CSVEDLDGNTIYF. CDR3 coding DNA: TGCAGCGTTGAGGATCTAGATGGAAACACCATATATTTT. Together with reference TRBV29-1 and TRBJ1-3, the CDR3 gives the full variable domain: SAVISQKPSRDICQRGTSLTIQCQVDSQVTMMFWYRQQPGQSLTLIATANQGSEATYESGFVIDKFPISRPNLTFSTLTVSNMSPEDSSIYLCSVEDLDGNTIYFGEGSWLTVV.